These 29 T cell receptor beta chains share one sample of origin, sequenced in a study of shared T cell receptors in the human thymus. The repertoire was sequenced with immunoSEQ multiplex PCR; TCRdb's copy has only in-frame clones and lacks some. The sample carries 550,000 to 800,000 clones, approximately 85% recorded once. This same sample was also taken into another study, of human thymus T cells.

The source material was thymocytes. The receptors here all came from a girl in the first two years of life with a congenital heart defect.

The CDR3 loop reads CASSHPADRWPQPQHF. CDR3 sequence (DNA): TGCGCCAGCAGCCATCCCGCGGACAGGTGGCCTCAGCCCCAGCATTTT. The V call is TRBV4-1, the J call TRBJ1-5; TRBD1 aligns across 7 bases. J gave up 6 bases and V 3 bases, and 11 bases lay outside the gene matches. This CDR3 contains 16 residues. Germline V gene lookup returns CDR1 MGHRA and CDR2 YSYEKL.

This clone was detected only once. In the same sample, other DNA sequences code for this CDR3. This sequence joins TRBV29-1 and TRBJ1-2; 8 nucleotides line up with TRBD1. The CDR3 sequence is 14 residues long. Per germline, CDR1 SQVTM and CDR2 ANQGSEA. Here the CDR3 DNA reads TGCAGTGTTCTAGGGACAGGATCGAACTATGGCTACACCTTC. Its protein product is CSVLGTGSNYGYTF.

The rearrangement joins TRBV5-1 to TRBJ2-7; D is ambiguous. The length of the CDR3 is 12 residues. The ends were cut back, 2 bases at V and 6 bases at J, with 9 bases in the middle. Germline CDR1 and CDR2: SGHRS and YFSETQ. CDR3 in amino acids: CASSFQRGEQYF. The CDR3 DNA sequence: TGCGCCAGCAGCTTCCAGAGAGGCGAGCAGTACTTC.

The V and J genes are TRBV7-3 and TRBJ1-1; D is unresolved. The germline V gene encodes CDR1 SGHTA and CDR2 FQGTGA. Trimming took 0 bases from V and 0 from J, leaving 11 bases between them. This CDR3 is built from 16 residues. DNA for the CDR3: TGTGCCAGCAGCTTAACGGTACCGGTTTTGAACACTGAAGCTTTCTTT. The encoded protein is CASSLTVPVLNTEAFF.

CDR3 coding DNA: TGTGCCAGCTCACCACGGGAGAAAAATAGTAACTATGGCTACACCTTC. Protein sequence: CASSPREKNSNYGYTF. The V and J genes are TRBV18 and TRBJ1-2; D not certain. The CDR3 sequence is 16 residues long. Germline V gene lookup returns CDR1 KGHSH and CDR2 LQKENI. The ends were cut back, 1 base at V and 1 base at J, with 13 bases in the middle.

This chain links TRBV19 with TRBJ1-1; 12 bases are a match to TRBD1. This CDR3 is built from 17 residues. Germline V gene lookup returns CDR1 LNHDA and CDR2 SQIVND (reference sequence). V was pared by 4 bases and J by 0 bases, with 6 bases of the junction left unmatched. Written as DNA, the CDR3 is TGTGCCAGTAGTACTCCGGGACAGGGGGCCATGAACACTGAAGCTTTCTTT. The encoded protein is CASSTPGQGAMNTEAFF. Looking up the rest from reference TRBV19 and TRBJ1-1 gives the full variable domain: DGGITQSPKYLFRKEGQNVTLSCEQNLNHDAMYWYRQDPGQGLRLIYYSQIVNDFQKGDIAEGYSVSREKKESFPLTVTSAQKNPTAFYLCASSTPGQGAMNTEAFFGQGTRLTVV.

The chain couples TRBV30 to TRBJ2-2; TRBD1 might be the D (6 bases). V lost 8 bases, J lost 3 bases, and 34 bases lay in between. CDR1 is GTSNPN, CDR2 SVGIG, per germline (reference sequence). This CDR3 has 20 amino acids. CDR3 sequence: CATRSPDRPWSKTDTGELFF. The CDR3 DNA is TGTGCCACCCGAAGCCCCGACAGGCCCTGGTCGAAGACGGACACCGGGGAGCTGTTTTTT.

J is TRBJ1-6 and V is TRBV27, with 8 bases aligning to TRBD1. Looked up from germline, CDR1 is MNHEY and CDR2 is SMNVEV (reference sequence). J gave up 7 bases and V 4 bases, and 15 bases lay outside the gene matches. This CDR3 comprises 18 residues. CDR3 in DNA: TGTGCCAGCAGTTCGAAAGACCGGATGACAGGGGAAAATTCACCCCTCCACTTT. Its translation is CASSSKDRMTGENSPLHF.

This clone was counted a single time. The chain carries TRBV5-1 and TRBJ1-4, with D unclear. Germline V gives CDR1 SGHRS, CDR2 YFSETQ. Between the trimmed V and J ends, which lost 0 bases and 1 base, there was a span of 16 bases. The CDR3 extends over 18 amino acids. The CDR3: CASSLEVTRSRTNEKLFF. CDR3 in DNA: TGCGCCAGCAGCTTGGAAGTAACCAGGTCCAGAACTAATGAAAAACTGTTTTTT.

The count of this clone is one. The CDR3 is CASSGRRTREVGGYTF. The DNA for the CDR3 is TGTGCCAGTAGTGGTCGCCGAACCAGGGAGGTGGGGGGCTACACCTTC. The rearrangement joins TRBV19 to TRBJ1-2; possibly TRBD1 for D (5 bases). CDR1 and CDR2 from the germline V gene are LNHDA and SQIVND (reference sequence). CDR3 length: 16 amino acids. Between the trimmed V and J ends, which lost 5 bases and 8 bases, there was a span of 24 bases.

To note about this clone: The sample carries other DNA sequences with the same CDR3. This chain uses TRBV19 with TRBJ1-2; maybe TRBD1 (6 bases). Per germline, CDR1 LNHDA and CDR2 SQIVND (reference sequence). The CDR3 extends over 14 amino acids. V dropped 9 bases and J dropped 6 bases, with 20 bases sitting between them. DNA for the CDR3: TGTGCCAGCAGTCATAGACAGGCAGCGGATGGCTACACCTTC. Translation gives CASSHRQAADGYTF.

The chain joins TRBV5-1 to TRBJ2-2; TRBD2 agrees at 7 bases. CDR3 length: 16 residues. V was clipped by 3 bases and J by 4 bases; unmatched bases: 9. CDR1 and CDR2 from the germline V gene are SGHRS and YFSETQ. CDR3 coding DNA: TGCGCCAGCAGCTCTCAAGCCCCGGGAGGCACCGGGGAGCTGTTTTTT. This encodes CASSSQAPGGTGELFF.

Comment on this clone: The identical CDR3 is also encoded by other nucleotide sequences in the sample. CDR3 sequence: CASSGGGGYEQYF. For the CDR3, the DNA is TGTGCCAGCAGTGGCGGGGGGGGCTACGAGCAGTACTTC. The rearrangement uses TRBV2 and TRBJ2-7; 9 nucleotides agree with TRBD2. The CDR3 length is 13 residues. J lost 3 bases, V lost 4 bases, and 1 base had no gene match. Germline CDR1 is SNHLY and CDR2 is FYNNEI.

The V and J genes are TRBV6-4 and TRBJ2-1; 15 bases are shared with TRBD2. Germline values: CDR1 MRHNA, CDR2 SNTAGT. The CDR3 totals 17 residues. The V segment lost 2 bases and the J segment 9 bases; nucleotides outside the gene matches: 8. In DNA form, the CDR3 reads TGTGCCAGCAGTGACCAGAGGACTAGCGGGGGGGTTGGTGAGCAGTTCTTC. This sequence encodes CASSDQRTSGGVGEQFF.

CDR3 protein: CASSVQGQVANEKLFF. CDR3 sequence (DNA): TGTGCCAGCAGTGTCCAGGGGCAAGTGGCTAATGAAAAACTGTTTTTT. The genes are TRBV2 and TRBJ1-4, with TRBD1 as a possible D gene (6 bases). In germline, CDR1 is SNHLY, CDR2 FYNNEI. This CDR3 is 16 amino acids long. Trimming took 4 bases from V and 3 from J, leaving 15 bases between them. Using reference TRBV2 and TRBJ1-4 for the parts outside the CDR3, the full variable domain is EPEVTQTPSHQVTQMGQEVILRCVPISNHLYFYWYRQILGQKVEFLVSFYNNEISEKSEIFDDQFSVERPDGSNFTLKIRSTKLEDSAMYFCASSVQGQVANEKLFFGSGTQLSVL.

J is TRBJ2-5 and V is TRBV10-3, with 9 bases fitting TRBD1. After removal of 3 bases from V and 4 bases from J, the junction contained 21 bases not matched to a gene. The CDR3 extends over 20 amino acids. The V gene's germline CDR1 is ENHRY and CDR2 SYGVKD. CDR3 sequence reads: CAISDPGTGPRVGLGETQYF. For the CDR3, the DNA is TGTGCCATCAGTGACCCCGGGACAGGGCCCCGAGTTGGGTTAGGAGAGACCCAGTACTTC.

The table lists this clone with a count of one. The rearrangement joins TRBV25-1 to TRBJ2-1; TRBD2 is a possible D gene (6 bases). The CDR3 is 11 amino acids. The V gene lost 8 bases and the J gene lost 8 bases, with 10 bases spanning the gap. Looked up from germline, CDR1 is MGHDK and CDR2 is SYGVNS. The DNA for the CDR3 is TGTGCCAGCGGATGGGGGGATGAGCAGTTCTTC. This translates into CASGWGDEQFF.

Written as DNA, the CDR3 is TGCGCCAGCTGCGGGGCGAACACTGAAGCTTTCTTT. Translation gives CASCGANTEAFF. This chain links TRBV5-1 with TRBJ1-1; TRBD1 might be the D (5 bases). Trimming pared 7 bases from V and 1 base from J, leaving 8 bases between. CDR3 length: 12 amino acids. CDR1 is SGHRS, CDR2 YFSETQ, per germline.

The V call is TRBV30, the J call TRBJ2-2; TRBD1 is a possible D gene (5 bases). The CDR3 extends over 13 amino acids. Trimming removed 4 bases from V and 4 bases from J, with 10 bases in between. Germline loops: CDR1 GTSNPN, CDR2 SVGIG (reference sequence). DNA of the CDR3: TGTGCCTGGATCAGGGAAGGCACCGGGGAGCTGTTTTTT. Translating gives CAWIREGTGELFF.

This chain uses TRBV5-6 with TRBJ2-6; D might be TRBD1 (5 bases). The V gene lost 7 bases and the J gene lost 2 bases, with 7 bases spanning the gap. The germline V gene has CDR1 SGHDT and CDR2 YYEEEE. CDR3 length equals 13 residues. The CDR3 sequence is CASGAAGANVLTF. The CDR3 bases are TGTGCCAGCGGGGCGGCTGGGGCCAACGTCCTGACTTTC.

The chain recombines TRBV19 with TRBJ2-3; maybe TRBD2 (5 bases). Germline lookup yields CDR1 LNHDA and CDR2 SQIVND (reference sequence). Deletions cut 2 bases from V and 0 bases from J, with 9 bases between. The CDR3 loop spans 15 amino acids. The CDR3 sequence is CASSIRTRSTDTQYF. The CDR3 DNA reads as TGTGCCAGTAGTATAAGGACTCGTAGCACAGATACGCAGTATTTT.

V is TRBV5-6 and J is TRBJ2-3; 8 nucleotides match TRBD2. CDR3 length: 15 amino acids. Germline V gene sequence: CDR1 SGHDT, CDR2 YYEEEE. Trimming at V came to 6 bases and at J to 5 bases, leaving 11 bases not matched to a gene. CDR3 protein: CASTFQQRERDTQYF. The CDR3 nucleotides read TGTGCCAGCACCTTCCAACAGCGGGAGAGAGATACGCAGTATTTT.

The chain combines TRBV5-6 with TRBJ2-2; no clear D gene. The CDR3 covers 11 residues. V was cut by 0 bases and J by 9 bases, with 3 bases left in between. Germline V gene sequence: CDR1 SGHDT, CDR2 YYEEEE. The CDR3 bases are TGTGCCAGCAGCTTGGCTAGGGAGCTGTTTTTT. Translation gives CASSLARELFF.

In DNA form, the CDR3 reads TGCGCCAGCGGTGTCGTGACAGGTGCGGGCGGCTACACCTTC. Encoded protein: CASGVVTGAGGYTF. The chain is built from TRBV10-2 and TRBJ1-2; D may be TRBD1 (6 bases). The ends were cut back, 8 bases at V and 8 bases at J, with 21 bases in the middle. The CDR3 contains 14 residues. The germline CDR1 and CDR2 sequences are WSHSY and SAAADI.

This chain connects TRBV15 to TRBJ2-2, with 8 bases matching TRBD1. The CDR3 is made up of 17 amino acids. CDR1 is LNHNV, CDR2 YYDKDF, per germline (reference sequence). J was trimmed by 5 bases and V by 8 bases; bases with no gene match: 16. CDR3 amino acids: CATLARPTGAATGELFF. In nucleotides, the CDR3 is TGTGCCACCTTAGCCCGACCGACAGGGGCGGCGACCGGGGAGCTGTTTTTT.

The chain recombines TRBV5-1 with TRBJ2-1; 11 bases map to TRBD2. The CDR3 contains 14 residues. V lost 4 bases, J lost 5 bases, and 2 bases stayed unmatched. Germline loops: CDR1 SGHRS, CDR2 YFSETQ. This chain's CDR3 is CASSVTSGNNEQFF. The CDR3 coding sequence is TGCGCCAGCAGCGTGACTAGCGGGAACAATGAGCAGTTCTTC. Full variable domain (rest looked up from reference TRBV5-1 and TRBJ2-1): KAGVTQTPRYLIKTRGQQVTLSCSPISGHRSVSWYQQTPGQGLQFLFEYFSETQRNKGNFPGRFSGRQFSNSRSEMNVSTLELGDSALYLCASSVTSGNNEQFFGPGTRLTVL.

The chain carries TRBV9 and TRBJ1-6; possibly TRBD1 for D (5 bases). Germline assignment: CDR1 SGDLS and CDR2 YYNGEE. Between the trimmed V and J ends, which lost 3 bases and 12 bases, there was a span of 22 bases. The CDR3 loop spans 16 amino acids. This CDR3 is CASSAEGVGAIGPLHF. In DNA form, the CDR3 reads TGTGCCAGCAGCGCCGAAGGGGTAGGGGCGATCGGACCCCTCCACTTT.

V is TRBV5-4 and J is TRBJ1-4, with D possibly matching TRBD1 (6 bases). Germline CDR1 and CDR2: SGHNT and YYREEE (reference sequence). The CDR3 contains 19 residues. Trimming shortened V by 0 bases and J by 0 bases, and 18 bases separated the two germline ends. CDR3 coding DNA: TGTGCCAGCAGCTTGGGGGGGGGCGCGGACCCCCCAACTAATGAAAAACTGTTTTTT. As protein: CASSLGGGADPPTNEKLFF.

The genes are TRBV11-3 and TRBJ2-3; 7 nucleotides align to TRBD2. The germline CDR1 and CDR2 sequences are SGHNT and YENEEA. The V segment lost 11 bases and the J segment 5 bases; nucleotides outside the gene matches: 7. The CDR3 is made up of 12 amino acids. CDR3 amino acids: CASGLGRDTQYF. The CDR3 region has the DNA TGTGCCTCAGGACTAGGAAGAGATACGCAGTATTTT.